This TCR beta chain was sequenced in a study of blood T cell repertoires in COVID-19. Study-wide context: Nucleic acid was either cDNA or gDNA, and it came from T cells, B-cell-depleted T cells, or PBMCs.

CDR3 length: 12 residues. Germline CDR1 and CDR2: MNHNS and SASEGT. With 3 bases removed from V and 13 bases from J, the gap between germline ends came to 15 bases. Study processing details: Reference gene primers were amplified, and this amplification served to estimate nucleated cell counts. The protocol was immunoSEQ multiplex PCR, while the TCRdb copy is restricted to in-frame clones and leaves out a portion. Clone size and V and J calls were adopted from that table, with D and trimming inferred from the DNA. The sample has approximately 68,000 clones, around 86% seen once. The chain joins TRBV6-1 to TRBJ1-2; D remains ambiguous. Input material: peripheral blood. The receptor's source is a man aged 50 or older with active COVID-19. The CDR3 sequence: CASSEVDGKRTF. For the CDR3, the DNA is TGTGCCAGCAGTGAGGTTGATGGCAAGCGCACCTTC.